This T cell receptor (beta chain) appears in the sequencing data of a study of cytomegalovirus exposure and HLA in healthy donors. Trimming pared 7 bases from V and 1 base from J, leaving 16 bases between. CDR3 length: 15 amino acids. From germline, CDR1 is MNHNS and CDR2 SASEGT. In the PCR, 60 Vbeta and 13 Jbeta primers were used. TCRdb's copy holds only in-frame clones and misses some; the assay was immunoSEQ multiplex PCR. The repertoire holds 90,000 to 140,000 clones, with nearly 15% as singletons. The TCR sequence derives from a female donor in good health and CMV-seronegative. Sequencing was carried out using PBMCs. The rearrangement uses TRBV6-1 and TRBJ1-1; possible D gene TRBD1, 6 bases. This CDR3 reads CASTPDRITNTEAFF. The CDR3 DNA is TGTGCCAGCACCCCGGACAGAATTACGAACACTGAAGCTTTCTTT.